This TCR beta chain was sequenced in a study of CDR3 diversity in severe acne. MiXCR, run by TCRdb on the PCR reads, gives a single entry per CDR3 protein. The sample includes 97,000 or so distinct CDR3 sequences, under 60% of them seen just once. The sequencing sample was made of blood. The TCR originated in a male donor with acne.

Here the CDR3 reads CASTGVEELFF. CDR3 in DNA: TGTGCCAGTACCGGGGTCGAAGAGCTGTTTTTT. This chain connects TRBV19 to TRBJ2-2; D is perhaps TRBD2 (5 bases). This CDR3 comprises 11 residues. V was clipped by 7 bases and J by 11 bases, with 11 bases between them. Germline-derived CDR1 and CDR2 are LNHDA and SQIVND (reference sequence). The entire variable domain, with the rest obtained from reference TRBV19 and TRBJ2-2, is as follows: DGGITQSPKYLFRKEGQNVTLSCEQNLNHDAMYWYRQDPGQGLRLIYYSQIVNDFQKGDIAEGYSVSREKKESFPLTVTSAQKNPTAFYLCASTGVEELFFGEGSRLTVL.